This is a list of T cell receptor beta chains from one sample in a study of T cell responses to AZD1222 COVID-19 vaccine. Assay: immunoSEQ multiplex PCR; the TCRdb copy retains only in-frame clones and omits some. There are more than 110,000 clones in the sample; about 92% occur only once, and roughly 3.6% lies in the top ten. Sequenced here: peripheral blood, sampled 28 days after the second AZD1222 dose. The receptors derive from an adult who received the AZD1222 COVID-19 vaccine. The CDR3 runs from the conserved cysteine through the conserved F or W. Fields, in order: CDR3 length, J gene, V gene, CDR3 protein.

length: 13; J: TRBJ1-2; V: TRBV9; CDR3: CASTLQQGWGYTF
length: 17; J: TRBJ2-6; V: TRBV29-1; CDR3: CSVSKGQSSSGANVLTF
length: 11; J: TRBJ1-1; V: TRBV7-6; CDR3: CASSLGVEAFF
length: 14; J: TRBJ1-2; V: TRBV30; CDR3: CAWSRGTGYNGYTF
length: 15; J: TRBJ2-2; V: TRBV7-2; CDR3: CASSPTRPTTGELFF
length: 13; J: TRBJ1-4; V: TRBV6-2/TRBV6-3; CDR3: CASSGTANEKLFF
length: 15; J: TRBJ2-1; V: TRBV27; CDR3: CASSSLILVYNEQFF
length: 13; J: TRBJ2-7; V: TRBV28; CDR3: CASSLWTTYEQYF
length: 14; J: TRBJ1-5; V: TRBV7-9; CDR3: CASSSRTEGQPQHF
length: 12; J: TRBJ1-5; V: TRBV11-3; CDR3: CASSAGNQPQHF
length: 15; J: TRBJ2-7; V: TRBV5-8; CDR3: CASRRRTSAIYEQYF
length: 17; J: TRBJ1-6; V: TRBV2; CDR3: CASSGADRGNYNSPLHF
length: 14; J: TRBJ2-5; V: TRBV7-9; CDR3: CASSLAGARETQYF
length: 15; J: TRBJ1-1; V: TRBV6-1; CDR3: CASSDPDGMNTEAFF
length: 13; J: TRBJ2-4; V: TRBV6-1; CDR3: CASSEKSTNIQYF
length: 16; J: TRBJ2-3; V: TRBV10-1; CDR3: CASSEELAGAYDTQYF
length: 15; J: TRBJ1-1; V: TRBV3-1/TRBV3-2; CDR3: CASSQPGQGATEAFF
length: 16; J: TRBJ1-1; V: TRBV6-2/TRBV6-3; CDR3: CASSYSMAGSNTEAFF
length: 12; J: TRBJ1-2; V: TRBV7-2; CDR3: CASSLADLGYTF
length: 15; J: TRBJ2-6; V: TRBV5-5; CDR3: CASSPGTSGANVLTF
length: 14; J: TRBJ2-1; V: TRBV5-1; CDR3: CASSTGLASVEQFF
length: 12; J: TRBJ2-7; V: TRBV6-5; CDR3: CASSSSSYEQYF
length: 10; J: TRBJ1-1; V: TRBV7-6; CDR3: CASSLKDSVF
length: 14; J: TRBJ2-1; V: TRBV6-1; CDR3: CASSEYGSYNEQFF